This entry lists 27 T cell receptor beta chains sequenced from one sample in a study of blood T cell repertoires in COVID-19 (TCRdb year 2020). Library prep was done by the immunoSEQ multiplex PCR assay. Held by TCRdb, this immuneACCESS table contains in-frame sequences only and omits some clones. Under half of the omission traces to an unresolved V gene where checked; the cause of the rest is unknown. The sample contains fewer than 400,000 clones, about nine tenths of them found a single time. Jointly, the top ten make up approximately 2.9% of the sample. The sequencing input was peripheral blood. The source is a woman aged 30 to 39 with COVID-19, enrolled during active disease.

The chain employs TRBV18 and TRBJ1-4, with TRBD1 matching over 10 bases. The CDR3 is made up of 14 amino acids. The germline gives CDR1 KGHSH, CDR2 LQKENI. V shed 6 bases and J 8 bases; nucleotides not matched to a gene: 6. The CDR3 coding sequence is TGTGCCAGCTCCCAGGGACAGGGGAAAGAAAAACTGTTTTTT. Translation gives CASSQGQGKEKLFF. Looking up the rest from reference TRBV18 and TRBJ1-4 gives the full variable domain: NAGVMQNPRHLVRRRGQEARLRCSPMKGHSHVYWYRQLPEEGLKFMVYLQKENIIDESGMPKERFSAEFPKEGPSILRIQQVVRGDSAAYFCASSQGQGKEKLFFGSGTQLSVL.

The chain links TRBV18 to TRBJ2-1; 11 positions match TRBD2. The V gene end was trimmed by 8 bases and the J gene end by 4 bases; junction bases not matched to a gene: 10. The germline CDR1 and CDR2 sequences are KGHSH and LQKENI. This CDR3 contains 16 residues. This chain's CDR3 is CASHNPGTSGYNEQFF. The CDR3, as DNA: TGTGCCAGCCACAACCCCGGGACTAGCGGATACAATGAGCAGTTCTTC.

This sequence joins TRBV6-2 or TRBV6-3 and TRBJ1-5; D might be TRBD1 (6 bases). V lost 2 bases, J lost 2 bases, and 13 bases lay in between. The CDR3 length is 16 residues. Germline CDR1 MNHEY, CDR2 SVGEGT. Here the CDR3 DNA reads TGTGCCAGCAGTTACAGCACCAGGGGCGGCAATCAGCCCCAGCATTTT. Protein sequence: CASSYSTRGGNQPQHF.

The chain employs TRBV10-3 and TRBJ1-5; the D is unclear. This CDR3 is 15 amino acids long. With 8 bases removed from V and 3 bases from J, the gap between germline ends came to 17 bases. CDR1 ENHRY and CDR2 SYGVKD come from the germline V gene. The CDR3 DNA reads TGTGCCATCGGGCCGGGAACGGGCGCCAATCAGCCCCAGCATTTT. This sequence encodes CAIGPGTGANQPQHF.

The chain uses TRBV2 and TRBJ2-2; 8 bases line up with TRBD2. Trimming took 3 bases from V and 6 from J; bases not matched to a gene: 0. The CDR3 is made up of 13 amino acids. Germline V gene lookup returns CDR1 SNHLY and CDR2 FYNNEI. The CDR3 region has the DNA TGTGCCAGCAGTGACGGGGGGGCCGGGGAGCTGTTTTTT. As protein: CASSDGGAGELFF.

V gene TRBV18 combines with J gene TRBJ2-7, with D possibly being TRBD1 (5 bases). The CDR3 is 15 amino acids. The ends were cut back, 6 bases at V and 3 bases at J, with 18 bases in the middle. Germline CDR1 and CDR2: KGHSH and LQKENI. CDR3 sequence: CASSHTSGSFYEQYF. The CDR3 DNA follows: TGTGCCAGCTCTCACACCTCAGGGTCGTTCTACGAGCAGTACTTC.

The chain recombines TRBV2 with TRBJ2-2, with 10 bases aligning to TRBD1. The CDR3 covers 17 residues. The V gene's germline CDR1 is SNHLY and CDR2 FYNNEI. The V gene end was trimmed by 10 bases and the J gene end by 3 bases; junction bases not matched to a gene: 14. In DNA, the CDR3 is TGTGCCACCGGGACAGGGGCCCGAAACTTACACACCGGGGAGCTGTTTTTT. Protein sequence: CATGTGARNLHTGELFF.

The chain's CDR3 is CAITEQGGYGYTF. The CDR3 DNA reads TGTGCCATCACTGAACAGGGGGGCTATGGCTACACCTTC. The V and J genes are TRBV10-3 and TRBJ1-2; 8 positions agree with TRBD1. This CDR3 spans 13 amino acids. V lost 7 bases to trimming and J lost 4 bases; unmatched junction nucleotides: 5. Germline CDR1 ENHRY, CDR2 SYGVKD.

The chain joins TRBV6-5 to TRBJ1-5, with a tentative D call TRBD1 (6 bases). V was shortened by 4 bases and J by 6 bases, with 10 bases between the two germline ends. The CDR3 covers 13 residues. CDR1 MNHEY and CDR2 SVGAGI come from the germline V gene. CDR3 loop: CASSSTGTQPQHF. The DNA of the CDR3 is TGTGCCAGCAGTTCTACAGGGACTCAGCCCCAGCATTTT.

The rearrangement links TRBV19 to TRBJ1-5; TRBD1 is a possible D gene (6 bases). V dropped 7 bases and J dropped 6 bases, with 16 bases sitting between them. The CDR3 has 14 residues. CDR1 and CDR2 (germline): LNHDA, SQIVND (reference sequence). The DNA of the CDR3 is TGTGCCAGTAACGAACAGGGTATGGGTCAGCCCCAGCATTTT. Translation: CASNEQGMGQPQHF.

The rearrangement uses TRBV7-9 and TRBJ2-7, with 9 nucleotides matching TRBD1. The V segment lost 5 bases and the J segment 0 bases; nucleotides outside the gene matches: 5. The V gene's germline CDR1 is SEHNR and CDR2 FQNEAQ (reference sequence). The CDR3 sequence is 15 residues long. The CDR3 is CASSDTGGPSYEQYF. The DNA for the CDR3 is TGTGCCAGCAGCGATACAGGGGGCCCCTCCTACGAGCAGTACTTC.

A note on this clone: The same CDR3 is also encoded by other DNA sequences in this sample. The genes are TRBV18 and TRBJ2-7, with 7 bases fitting TRBD2. This CDR3 region has 15 residues. J gave up 2 bases and V 1 base, and 5 bases lay outside the gene matches. Germline assignment: CDR1 KGHSH and CDR2 LQKENI. The CDR3 reads CASSPRSSGTYEQYF. CDR3 bases: TGTGCCAGCTCACCACGGTCTAGCGGTACCTACGAGCAGTACTTC.

The chain combines TRBV10-1 with TRBJ2-5; 7 nucleotides line up with TRBD1. V lost 0 bases and J lost 2; bases outside the gene matches: 0. Germline V lookup: CDR1 WNHNN, CDR2 SYGVQD (reference sequence). CDR3 size: 14 residues. CDR3 region: CASSESTGQETQYF. The CDR3 nucleotides are TGCGCCAGCAGTGAGTCGACAGGGCAAGAGACCCAGTACTTC.

J is TRBJ1-1 and V is TRBV7-2; D may be TRBD1 (6 bases). Trimming cost V 3 bases and J 1 base, with 15 bases left between them. This CDR3 has 16 residues. Per the germline V gene, CDR1 is SGHTA and CDR2 is FQGNSA. CDR3 sequence reads: CASSFNTGTTNTEAFF. CDR3 bases: TGTGCCAGCAGCTTTAACACAGGGACTACGAACACTGAAGCTTTCTTT.

This clone was seen only once. The V and J genes are TRBV5-4 and TRBJ2-7; 8 nucleotides align to TRBD1. Germline trimming cut 4 bases from V and 1 base from J; bases unmatched to any gene: 1. The CDR3 is 13 amino acids. Germline V gives CDR1 SGHNT, CDR2 YYREEE (reference sequence). This CDR3 reads CASSGTGSYEQYF. The CDR3 nucleotides read TGTGCCAGCAGCGGGACAGGTTCCTACGAGCAGTACTTC.

This clone turned up a few times. The rearrangement joins TRBV4-1 to TRBJ2-2; the D gene is possibly TRBD2 (6 bases). This CDR3 has 16 residues. Germline CDR1 is MGHRA and CDR2 is YSYEKL. The germline V and J ends were trimmed by 1 base and 9 bases, with 18 bases remaining between them. As DNA, the CDR3 is TGCGCCAGCAGCCAAGGTATCACTAGCACACGATGGGAGCTGTTTTTT. Protein: CASSQGITSTRWELFF.

Comment on this clone: The sample holds other DNA sequences that translate to the same CDR3. This chain links TRBV19 with TRBJ1-1, with unresolved D. Trimming removed 2 bases at V and 1 base at J, with 5 bases between. The CDR3 is 13 amino acids. CDR1 and CDR2 from the germline V gene are LNHDA and SQIVND (reference sequence). CDR3 sequence (DNA): TGTGCCAGTAGTATACAGGCGAACACTGAAGCTTTCTTT. It yields the protein CASSIQANTEAFF.

V is TRBV5-1 and J is TRBJ2-7; D not certain. Deletions cut 1 base from V and 0 bases from J, with 8 bases between. CDR3 length: 14 residues. CDR1 is SGHRS and CDR2 is YFSETQ in the germline V gene. CDR3 amino acids: CASSLNKPSYEQYF. CDR3 bases: TGCGCCAGCAGCTTGAACAAACCCTCCTACGAGCAGTACTTC. The variable domain in full, completed from reference TRBV5-1 and TRBJ2-7, reads KAGVTQTPRYLIKTRGQQVTLSCSPISGHRSVSWYQQTPGQGLQFLFEYFSETQRNKGNFPGRFSGRQFSNSRSEMNVSTLELGDSALYLCASSLNKPSYEQYFGPGTRLTVT.

The gene calls are TRBV6-1 and TRBJ1-4, with 7 bases lining up with TRBD1. This CDR3 is 12 amino acids long. From germline, CDR1 is MNHNS and CDR2 SASEGT. The junction had 2 bases not matched to a gene; V was cut back by 3 bases and J by 10 bases. This CDR3 is CASSDKGAKLFF. The CDR3 bases are TGTGCCAGCAGTGATAAGGGGGCAAAACTGTTTTTT.

The chain joins TRBV5-4 to TRBJ2-3; 7 positions match TRBD2. The CDR3 spans 16 residues. Germline V gives CDR1 SGHNT, CDR2 YYREEE (reference sequence). The ends lost 0 bases at V and 4 bases at J; junction bases unmatched: 8. This CDR3 reads CASSLEGGRGADTQYF. DNA for the CDR3: TGTGCCAGCAGCTTGGAAGGAGGGAGGGGCGCAGATACGCAGTATTTT.

The chain joins TRBV7-2 to TRBJ1-5, with 7 bases aligning to TRBD1. Trimming at V came to 3 bases and at J to 3 bases, leaving 5 bases not matched to a gene. This CDR3 comprises 15 residues. The germline gives CDR1 SGHTA, CDR2 FQGNSA. This CDR3 is CASSFAGGTNQPQHF. The DNA for the CDR3 is TGTGCCAGCAGCTTCGCAGGGGGAACCAATCAGCCCCAGCATTTT.

This chain connects TRBV28 to TRBJ1-5; tentatively, D is TRBD1 (5 bases). The CDR3 spans 16 residues. The germline V gene has CDR1 MDHEN and CDR2 SYDVKM. V was shortened by 6 bases and J by 4 bases, with 19 bases between the two germline ends. The CDR3 here is CASSPEQATPNQPQHF. DNA of the CDR3: TGTGCCAGCAGCCCAGAACAGGCAACCCCAAATCAGCCCCAGCATTTT.

This rearrangement joins TRBV3-1 (or the pseudogene TRBV3-2) to TRBJ2-3; TRBD1 matches 9 bases. Germline lookup yields CDR1 LGHDT and CDR2 YNNKEL (reference sequence). The V gene end was trimmed by 5 bases and the J gene end by 3 bases; junction bases not matched to a gene: 6. The CDR3 is 15 amino acids. CDR3 in DNA: TGTGCCAGCAGCTCCGGGACAGGGAGGACAGATACGCAGTATTTT. Translated, it gives CASSSGTGRTDTQYF.

J is TRBJ2-6 and V is TRBV5-1; no firm D call. With 6 bases removed from V and 0 bases from J, the gap between germline ends came to 10 bases. The CDR3 loop spans 15 amino acids. Per the germline V gene, CDR1 is SGHRS and CDR2 is YFSETQ. CDR3 amino acids: CASNPLASGANVLTF. In nucleotides, the CDR3 is TGCGCCAGCAACCCCTTAGCCTCTGGGGCCAACGTCCTGACTTTC. The variable domain in full, with the rest retrieved from reference TRBV5-1 and TRBJ2-6, is KAGVTQTPRYLIKTRGQQVTLSCSPISGHRSVSWYQQTPGQGLQFLFEYFSETQRNKGNFPGRFSGRQFSNSRSEMNVSTLELGDSALYLCASNPLASGANVLTFGAGSRLTVL.

On this clone itself: Germline and junction disagree at one end, which may indicate a read error. The V and J genes are TRBV5-1 and TRBJ1-2; 7 bases align to TRBD1. Germline CDR1 and CDR2: SGHRS and YFSETQ. The CDR3 runs to 12 residues. CDR3 DNA sequence: TGCGCCAGCAGCTTGGCACAGGGGCTTGTGTCCTTC. Its translation: CASSLAQGLVSF. Looking up the rest from reference TRBV5-1 and TRBJ1-2 gives the full variable domain: KAGVTQTPRYLIKTRGQQVTLSCSPISGHRSVSWYQQTPGQGLQFLFEYFSETQRNKGNFPGRFSGRQFSNSRSEMNVSTLELGDSALYLCASSLAQGLVSFGSGTRLTVV.

This chain links TRBV13 with TRBJ2-3; D is uncertain. Germline V gives CDR1 PRHDT, CDR2 FYEKMQ (reference sequence). There are 14 residues in the CDR3. Between the trimmed V and J ends, which lost 4 bases and 3 bases, there was a span of 11 bases. CDR3 DNA: TGTGCCAGCAGCTCCCCCCTAGTGACAGATACGCAGTATTTT. Its translation: CASSSPLVTDTQYF.

The chain recombines TRBV7-2 with TRBJ2-1, with TRBD2 matching over 7 bases. Unmatched junction bases numbered 2, after V lost 1 base and J lost 2 bases. CDR1 and CDR2 (germline): SGHTA, FQGNSA. This CDR3 region has 15 residues. The CDR3: CASSLERGPYNEQFF. The CDR3 nucleotides are TGTGCCAGCAGCTTAGAGCGGGGCCCCTACAATGAGCAGTTCTTC.